This T cell receptor beta chain was found in a study of persistence of HIV-infected CD4 T cells. Study outcomes and limitations: CMV- and Gag-responding cells had lower TCRbeta richness than CD3/CD28-responding cells.

Germline values: CDR1 SGHVS, CDR2 FQNEAQ. The CDR3 loop spans 16 amino acids. The J segment lost 0 bases and the V segment lost 10 bases, leaving 11 bases of the junction unmatched. Nonspecific anti-CD3/anti-CD28 bead stimulation represents the broad CD4+ T cell repertoire. Responding CD4+ T cells were sorted by upregulation of both CD40 ligand and CD69. Stimulated PBMCs had first been depleted of CD8+ T cells. The libraries were made with immunoSEQ version 4 in survey mode. Template was genomic DNA at 8 to 10 ng/uL, with up to about 1 ug used per sample. The repertoire was sequenced with immunoSEQ multiplex PCR; TCRdb's copy has only in-frame clones and lacks some. The sample records about 46,000 clones, 70% to 90% being singletons. Concerning this clone: Its matching antigen is unknown.

The source was CD4+ T cells sorted from PBMCs after approximately 20-hour stimulation, collected from a patient who received antiretroviral therapy. The chain combines TRBV7-8 with TRBJ2-1; 8 bases match TRBD2. This TCR came from an adult woman with HIV who was CMV-seropositive. CDR3 sequence: CATGLAGLSSYNEQFF. CDR3 DNA sequence: TGTGCCACCGGGCTAGCGGGCCTCAGCTCCTACAATGAGCAGTTCTTC.